Listed here are 21 T cell receptor beta chains from one sample, sequenced in a study of shared clonotypes between healthy human individuals. Assay: immunoSEQ multiplex PCR; the TCRdb copy retains only in-frame clones and omits some. Here the sample spans a few million clones, approximately 90% being singletons. Sample: naive CD4+ T cells from PBMCs. Subset reported: CD45RA+ positively selected. The receptors derive from a man between 18 and 35 years old in good health. Some clones in this sample may be carry-over from other donors' samples.

The CDR3 sequence: CASSRSGSYNEQFF. CDR3 bases: TGTGCCAGCAGCCGAAGTGGGTCCTACAATGAGCAGTTCTTC. The gene calls are TRBV11-3 and TRBJ2-1; no clear D. CDR3 length equals 14 residues. In germline, CDR1 is SGHNT, CDR2 YENEEA. V gave up 5 bases and J gave up 1 base, with 9 bases separating them.

The chain links TRBV29-1 to TRBJ2-1; TRBD2 matches 8 bases. CDR3 length: 15 amino acids. The V gene end was trimmed by 5 bases and the J gene end by 1 base; junction bases not matched to a gene: 7. CDR1 SQVTM and CDR2 ANQGSEA come from the germline V gene. The CDR3 DNA sequence: TGCAGCGTTCTTAGGGGGACTAGTTCCTACAATGAGCAGTTCTTC. Amino acids: CSVLRGTSSYNEQFF.

The CDR3 DNA follows: TGTGCCAGCAGCTTTGGGACAGGAAAGGGTTACGAGCAGTACTTC. Translating gives CASSFGTGKGYEQYF. The chain recombines TRBV5-4 with TRBJ2-7; 8 bases are shared with TRBD1. In germline, CDR1 is SGHNT, CDR2 YYREEE (reference sequence). CDR3 length: 15 amino acids. V was pared by 2 bases and J by 4 bases, with 8 bases of the junction left unmatched.

The V gene is TRBV19, the J gene TRBJ1-4, with D possibly being TRBD1 (5 bases). From germline, CDR1 is LNHDA and CDR2 SQIVND (reference sequence). The CDR3 runs to 14 residues. Trimming left V 2 bases short and J 7 bases short, with 11 bases between. CDR3 nucleotides: TGTGCCAGTAGTATATCCGTAGGGGCTGAAAAACTGTTTTTT. Protein sequence: CASSISVGAEKLFF.

For the CDR3, the DNA is TGTGCCAGCTCACTTGGACAAAAGATGAACACTGAAGCTTTCTTT. Protein sequence: CASSLGQKMNTEAFF. The chain joins TRBV18 to TRBJ1-1, with a possible D match to TRBD1 (5 bases). Germline CDR1 KGHSH, CDR2 LQKENI. V lost 4 bases, J lost 0 bases, and 12 bases lay in between. There are 15 residues in the CDR3.

The chain employs TRBV28 and TRBJ2-1; 12 nucleotides align to TRBD1. The V gene end was trimmed by 6 bases and the J gene end by 5 bases; junction bases not matched to a gene: 11. The CDR3 loop spans 17 amino acids. In germline, CDR1 is MDHEN, CDR2 SYDVKM. CDR3 amino acids: CASSQTGTGGWDNEQFF. The DNA for the CDR3 is TGTGCCAGCAGCCAGACCGGGACAGGGGGCTGGGACAATGAGCAGTTCTTC.

The gene calls are TRBV5-1 and TRBJ2-4, with D possibly matching TRBD1 (5 bases). The V and J ends lost 0 bases and 4 bases respectively, with 8 bases between them. The V gene's germline CDR1 is SGHRS and CDR2 YFSETQ. This CDR3 has 14 residues. The CDR3 here is CASSLEPGKNIQYF. As DNA, the CDR3 is TGCGCCAGCAGCTTGGAACCAGGGAAAAACATTCAGTACTTC.

This clone showed up just once. This sequence joins TRBV7-2 and TRBJ2-7; no firm D call. Germline CDR1 SGHTA, CDR2 FQGNSA. Trimming cost V 5 bases and J 12 bases, with 23 bases left between them. This CDR3 has 14 amino acids. The CDR3 DNA is TGTGCCAGCAGCCCCGGTGGTCATTCCTTTACCTCGTACTTC. It encodes CASSPGGHSFTSYF.

This rearrangement joins TRBV9 to TRBJ1-1, with D maybe TRBD1 (5 bases). Germline V gene sequence: CDR1 SGDLS, CDR2 YYNGEE. Trimming took 2 bases from V and 4 from J, leaving 9 bases between them. The CDR3 has 13 residues. The CDR3 coding sequence is TGTGCCAGCAGCGTGACTCAGGGCACTGAAGCTTTCTTT. It translates to CASSVTQGTEAFF.

The chain recombines TRBV6-5 with TRBJ2-3; no clear D. CDR1 and CDR2 from the germline V gene are MNHEY and SVGAGI. CDR3 length equals 16 residues. V lost 0 bases and J lost 0, with 10 bases in between. DNA for the CDR3: TGTGCCAGCAGTTACTCCGTAGACTCTAGCACAGATACGCAGTATTTT. Its translation is CASSYSVDSSTDTQYF.

This sequence joins TRBV9 and TRBJ2-1, with D perhaps TRBD2 (6 bases). The CDR3 extends over 16 amino acids. CDR1 is SGDLS and CDR2 is YYNGEE in the germline V gene. V was trimmed by 3 bases and J by 10 bases, leaving 23 bases between them. CDR3 DNA: TGTGCCAGCAGCGCCTTCCCGGGACTGGTGAGCGGGGAGCAGTTCTTC. It is translated as CASSAFPGLVSGEQFF.

The chain carries TRBV2 and TRBJ2-3; TRBD2 matches at 10 bases. From germline, CDR1 is SNHLY and CDR2 FYNNEI. CDR3 size: 14 residues. The J segment lost 1 base and the V segment lost 9 bases, leaving 4 bases of the junction unmatched. CDR3 DNA: TGTGCCAGTGCCGGGACTAGCGGCACAGATACGCAGTATTTT. It encodes CASAGTSGTDTQYF.

This sequence joins TRBV28 and TRBJ2-5; 9 bases align to TRBD2. Trimming took 7 bases from V and 5 from J; bases not matched to a gene: 11. This CDR3 spans 15 amino acids. Germline V CDR1 and CDR2: MDHEN, SYDVKM. As DNA, the CDR3 is TGTGCCAGCACCCCCCTAGGGGCGGGGGGGGAGACCCAGTACTTC. It encodes CASTPLGAGGETQYF. Supplemented by reference TRBV28 and TRBJ2-5, the full variable domain reads DVKVTQSSRYLVKRTGEKVFLECVQDMDHENMFWYRQDPGLGLRLIYFSYDVKMKEKGDIPEGYSVSREKKERFSLILESASTNQTSMYLCASTPLGAGGETQYFGPGTRLLVL.

This clone has just one count. This chain links TRBV5-1 with TRBJ2-3, with 8 nucleotides matching TRBD1. Germline V gives CDR1 SGHRS, CDR2 YFSETQ. With V trimmed by 3 bases and J by 1 base, 4 bases remained unmatched. This CDR3 comprises 15 residues. The CDR3 loop is CASSSSGGGTDTQYF. The CDR3 DNA is TGCGCCAGCAGCTCGTCAGGGGGCGGCACAGATACGCAGTATTTT.

This chain connects TRBV7-2 to TRBJ2-3; 7 bases line up with TRBD2. The V and J ends lost 0 bases and 4 bases, in that order; junction bases with no gene match: 4. Germline loops: CDR1 SGHTA, CDR2 FQGNSA. This CDR3 spans 15 amino acids. The CDR3 DNA reads TGTGCCAGCAGCTTAGCCGCGGGAGTATCAGATACGCAGTATTTT. Translation gives CASSLAAGVSDTQYF.

Comments on this clone: The same CDR3 arises from other DNA sequences in this sample as well. The chain employs TRBV11-2 and TRBJ2-5, with D possibly being TRBD2 (5 bases). Trimming pared 1 base from V and 5 bases from J, leaving 11 bases between. The CDR3 consists of 14 residues. Germline V CDR1 and CDR2: SGHAT, FQNNGV. In DNA form, the CDR3 reads TGTGCCAGCAGCTTAGGGAGGTCCGGGGAGACCCAGTACTTC. This gives the protein CASSLGRSGETQYF.

The CDR3 here is CASSRRGGYGETQYF. The CDR3 DNA sequence: TGTGCCAGCAGTCGGCGGGGGGGGTATGGAGAGACCCAGTACTTC. V and J are TRBV28 and TRBJ2-5, with 9 bases matching TRBD2. CDR1 MDHEN and CDR2 SYDVKM come from the germline V gene. Trimming at V came to 5 bases and at J to 4 bases, leaving 8 bases not matched to a gene. The CDR3 length is 15 residues.

V is TRBV11-2 and J is TRBJ2-7; no clear D. The germline V and J ends were trimmed by 1 base and 3 bases, with 7 bases remaining between them. The germline V gene has CDR1 SGHAT and CDR2 FQNNGV. This CDR3 is built from 13 residues. The CDR3 DNA reads as TGTGCCAGCAGCTTAGTGCCCCTCTACGAGCAGTACTTC. As protein: CASSLVPLYEQYF. Drawing the rest from reference TRBV11-2 and TRBJ2-7, the complete variable domain is EAGVAQSPRYKIIEKRQSVAFWCNPISGHATLYWYQQILGQGPKLLIQFQNNGVVDDSQLPKDRFSAERLKGVDSTLKIQPAKLEDSAVYLCASSLVPLYEQYFGPGTRLTVT.

The chain has TRBV4-1 and TRBJ2-7, with unresolved D. The CDR3 is 14 residues long. V gave up 1 base and J gave up 3 bases, with 10 bases separating them. Germline V gene data show CDR1 as MGHRA and CDR2 as YSYEKL. The CDR3: CASSQGRQVYEQYF. As DNA, the CDR3 is TGCGCCAGCAGCCAAGGTCGCCAGGTCTACGAGCAGTACTTC.

In this sample, this clone turned up once. The chain couples TRBV1 to TRBJ2-5; the table's D call, TRBD2, was not checked against the DNA. TRBV1 is shown as a pseudogene. The CDR3 totals 16 residues. CDR3 sequence reads: CTSSHRRLAGQETQYF. The CDR3 DNA reads as TGCACCAGCAGCCACCGACGACTAGCGGGCCAAGAGACCCAGTACTTC.

The J gene is TRBJ1-2, the V gene TRBV6-5; TRBD1 is a possible D gene (5 bases). The CDR3 has 15 residues. Germline V gene sequence: CDR1 MNHEY, CDR2 SVGAGI. Trimming left V 2 bases short and J 5 bases short, with 15 bases between. CDR3 region: CASSYRRAGEYGYTF. In DNA form, the CDR3 reads TGTGCCAGCAGTTACCGGCGTGCGGGGGAGTATGGCTACACCTTC.